This TCR beta chain appears in the sequencing data of a study of T cells in localized non-small cell lung cancer. Study-level points and caveats: Because sequencing included only one region (of the tumor), heterogeneity remains possible. Within adjacent lung there appeared a median approximately 58 of the top 100 tumor clones.

As to this clone: Its antigen is as yet unknown.

Trimming cost V 6 bases and J 1 base; bases outside gene matches: 9. The germline V gene encodes CDR1 MDHEN and CDR2 SYDVKM. The CDR3 loop spans 17 amino acids. Libraries were prepared by immunoSEQ multiplex PCR; TCRdb keeps only in-frame clonotypes and omits some of them. The sample consists of over 20,000 clones, about 92% of them appearing once. The specimen comprised peripheral blood, sampled before any cancer treatment. The clonotype comes from a man aged 40-75 years with stage III squamous cell lung carcinoma. The chain couples TRBV28 to TRBJ2-6; 7 nucleotides match TRBD2. The CDR3: CASRQPSGSSGANVLTF. The CDR3 DNA follows: TGTGCCAGCAGACAACCTAGCGGTTCTTCTGGGGCCAACGTCCTGACTTTC. The full variable domain, with the rest looked up from reference TRBV28 and TRBJ2-6, is DVKVTQSSRYLVKRTGEKVFLECVQDMDHENMFWYRQDPGLGLRLIYFSYDVKMKEKGDIPEGYSVSREKKERFSLILESASTNQTSMYLCASRQPSGSSGANVLTFGAGSRLTVL.